Listed here are 6 T cell receptor beta chains from one sample, sequenced in a study of vaccination and CD4 T cells after COVID-19. Sequence data for DNA of cultured CD4+ T cells were generated by the Oncomine TCR Beta short-read assay. TCRdb passed the PCR reads through MiXCR, listing each CDR3 protein once. There are about 13,000 distinct CDR3 sequences in the sample; roughly 70% occur only once, and around a third lies in the top ten. Stated treatment: approximately nine-day PBMC culture with coronavirus spike peptide pools or control peptides (ViraFEST assay). No antigen has been identified for these receptors. Sequencing was done on a sample of CD4+ T cells from blood, cultured in vitro. These receptors were obtained from a human donor who had recovered from COVID-19.

The chain couples TRBV19 to TRBJ1-1; no clear D gene. Germline V CDR1 and CDR2: LNHDA, SQIVND (reference sequence). The length of the CDR3 is 15 residues. The ends were cut back, 3 bases at V and 4 bases at J, with 15 bases in the middle. CDR3 bases: TGTGCCAGTAGTATTAGAGGTGTTCAGGCCACTGAAGCTTTCTTT. Translated: CASSIRGVQATEAFF.

This rearrangement joins TRBV27 to TRBJ1-5; D may be TRBD1 (5 bases). The CDR3 is 13 residues long. Germline V gene data show CDR1 as MNHEY and CDR2 as SMNVEV (reference sequence). V lost 2 bases and J lost 5, with 7 bases in between. The CDR3 sequence is CASSLRGHQPQHF. CDR3 bases: TGTGCCAGCAGTTTAAGGGGACATCAGCCCCAGCATTTT.

This chain links TRBV6-1 with TRBJ2-6; TRBD1 matches 8 bases. This CDR3 spans 15 amino acids. Germline V gives CDR1 MNHNS, CDR2 SASEGT. V shed 6 bases, J shed 1 base, and the junction held 2 bases outside the gene matches. For the CDR3, the DNA is TGTGCCAGCAGAACAGGGGGATCTGGGGCCAACGTCCTGACTTTC. Translation gives CASRTGGSGANVLTF.

The CDR3 sequence is CASSLAGGRSNYGYTF. The CDR3 DNA reads as TGTGCCAGCAGCTTAGCAGGGGGCCGGTCTAACTATGGCTACACCTTC. The chain employs TRBV7-2 and TRBJ1-2; TRBD1 agrees at 7 bases. J was trimmed by 0 bases and V by 0 bases; bases with no gene match: 4. The CDR3 covers 16 residues. The germline CDR1 and CDR2 sequences are SGHTA and FQGNSA.

The J gene is TRBJ1-5, the V gene TRBV6-2 or TRBV6-3; 7 positions agree with TRBD1. The CDR3 is made up of 14 amino acids. CDR1 and CDR2 from the germline V gene are MNHEY and SVGEGT. The ends lost 4 bases at V and 7 bases at J; junction bases unmatched: 7. CDR3 residues: CASSSQGGAQPQHF. CDR3 coding DNA: TGTGCCAGCAGTTCCCAGGGGGGGGCCCAGCCCCAGCATTTT.

The chain carries TRBV7-8 and TRBJ2-3, with 9 bases that match TRBD1. The ends lost 5 bases at V and 14 bases at J; junction bases unmatched: 14. The CDR3 sequence is 14 residues long. Germline CDR1 SGHVS, CDR2 FQNEAQ. Here the CDR3 reads CASSGSWGQGHRYF. CDR3 DNA sequence: TGTGCCAGCAGCGGAAGTTGGGGACAGGGTCATCGGTATTTT.